This T cell receptor (beta chain) emerged from a study of lymphopenia after photon versus proton radiotherapy. Study-wide points: Survival link was tested only in deceased patients; proton benefit remains a possibility.

Germline CDR1 SGHAT, CDR2 FQNNGV. V shed 6 bases, J shed 4 bases, and the junction held 6 bases outside the gene matches. CDR3 length: 14 residues. Only in-frame clones appear in the TCRdb table, and some are missing; sequencing was by immunoSEQ multiplex PCR. The table records around 20,000 clones, 85% of them present only once. As for this clone: Its specificity is not known.

This TCR derives from a man aged 60 to 75 with pancreatic cancer. The rearrangement joins TRBV11-2 to TRBJ2-3, with TRBD2 matching 8 bases. The material was peripheral blood, obtained from a patient treated with photon-based radiotherapy. The CDR3 reads CASSSQLAADTQYF. In nucleotides, the CDR3 is TGTGCCAGCAGTTCACAACTAGCGGCAGATACGCAGTATTTT.